Listed here are 10 T cell receptor beta chains from one sample, sequenced in a study of CD8+ T cells in alopecia areata. RNA was extracted and reverse transcribed into cDNA as the sequencing template. Profiling relied on immunoSEQ multiplex PCR, and the TCRdb table lists in-frame clones only, not all of them. Of under 200,000 clones listed, approximately 60% are singletons. Treatment described: oral pan-JAK inhibitor, 5-10 mg twice daily. This material consisted of CD4+ T cells sorted from blood, taken at week 24, from a patient treated with tofacitinib. These receptors originate from a human donor with alopecia areata.

This clone was recorded a few times. The chain recombines TRBV30 with TRBJ1-1; 9 bases map to TRBD1. In germline, CDR1 is GTSNPN, CDR2 SVGIG (reference sequence). The CDR3 spans 14 residues. Losses at the gene ends were 1 base for V and 6 bases for J; bases not matched to a gene: 6. The CDR3 here is CAWSEYRDRAEAFF. CDR3 bases: TGTGCCTGGAGTGAATATAGGGACAGGGCTGAAGCTTTCTTT.

This clone has just one count. The chain is built from TRBV9 and TRBJ2-7; 7 bases match TRBD1. CDR1 SGDLS and CDR2 YYNGEE come from the germline V gene. The ends lost 3 bases at V and 5 bases at J; junction bases unmatched: 5. This CDR3 is 13 amino acids long. DNA for the CDR3: TGTGCCAGCAGCGAAGGGACAGTCCACGAGCAGTACTTC. Its protein product is CASSEGTVHEQYF.

This chain connects TRBV29-1 to TRBJ1-2; tentative D call: TRBD1 (6 bases). Germline assignment: CDR1 SQVTM and CDR2 ANQGSEA. V lost 3 bases to trimming and J lost 6 bases, with 11 bases between them. This CDR3 spans 12 amino acids. The CDR3 DNA is TGCAGCGTTGACCGTGGGGGGCATGGCTACACCTTC. It specifies CSVDRGGHGYTF.

The rearrangement uses TRBV29-1 and TRBJ2-1, with D unresolved. The CDR3 consists of 13 residues. Germline V gene sequence: CDR1 SQVTM, CDR2 ANQGSEA. The germline V and J ends were trimmed by 4 bases and 0 bases, with 7 bases remaining between them. This CDR3 is CSVAGSSYNEQFF. For the CDR3, the DNA is TGCAGCGTTGCCGGAAGCTCCTACAATGAGCAGTTCTTC.

The chain carries TRBV30 and TRBJ1-6; no firm D call. Trimming removed 4 bases at V and 5 bases at J, with 15 bases between. This CDR3 spans 15 amino acids. The germline V gene has CDR1 GTSNPN and CDR2 SVGIG (reference sequence). In nucleotides, the CDR3 is TGTGCCTGGACGGTTAAGGGTGTGGATAATTCACCCCTCCACTTT. Translated: CAWTVKGVDNSPLHF. Complete variable domain (other parts from reference TRBV30 and TRBJ1-6): SQTIHQWPATLVQPVGSPLSLECTVEGTSNPNLYWYRQAAGRGLQLLFYSVGIGQISSEVPQNLSASRPQDRQFILSSKKLLLSDSGFYLCAWTVKGVDNSPLHFGNGTRLTVT.

The CDR3 loop is CASPIPQVLPYSGANVLTF. CDR3 nucleotides: TGTGCCAGCCCAATCCCTCAGGTTCTCCCTTACTCTGGGGCCAACGTCCTGACTTTC. The rearrangement uses TRBV7-3 and TRBJ2-6; no reliable D call. Germline loops: CDR1 SGHTA, CDR2 FQGTGA. The germline V and J ends were trimmed by 8 bases and 0 bases, with 23 bases remaining between them. This CDR3 comprises 19 residues.

The chain couples TRBV29-1 to TRBJ2-7, with TRBD1 matching 8 bases. With 5 bases clipped from V and 1 base from J, the junction kept 7 bases outside the gene matches. This CDR3 has 14 amino acids. In germline, CDR1 is SQVTM, CDR2 ANQGSEA. The chain's CDR3 is CSVPGQGASYEQYF. The CDR3 DNA follows: TGCAGCGTTCCCGGACAGGGTGCGTCCTACGAGCAGTACTTC.

The J gene is TRBJ1-1, the V gene TRBV4-1; D remains unclear. This CDR3 contains 15 residues. Trimming removed 0 bases at V and 1 base at J, with 9 bases between. Germline CDR1 and CDR2: MGHRA and YSYEKL. In DNA form, the CDR3 reads TGCGCCAGCAGCCAAGATCGAGGCGGGAACACTGAAGCTTTCTTT. Its translation: CASSQDRGGNTEAFF.

This clone was observed a few times. The chain carries TRBV4-2 and TRBJ2-7; D is undetermined. The CDR3 sequence is 17 residues long. CDR1 LGHNA and CDR2 YNFKEQ come from the germline V gene. V lost 0 bases and J 3 bases, leaving 18 bases between the germline ends. The CDR3 DNA reads TGTGCCAGCAGCCAAGATTTAGATCGCAGACAAATCTACGAGCAGTACTTC. Encoded protein: CASSQDLDRRQIYEQYF.

This clone has more than one count but fewer than ten. The chain has TRBV5-1 and TRBJ2-3; TRBD2 agrees at 7 bases. With 1 base clipped from V and 7 bases from J, the junction kept 6 bases outside the gene matches. The CDR3 is 14 amino acids. Looked up from germline, CDR1 is SGHRS and CDR2 is YFSETQ. The chain's CDR3 is CASSLRGDSNTQYF. The CDR3 nucleotides read TGCGCCAGCAGCTTGCGGGGGGACTCGAATACGCAGTATTTT.